These 14 T cell receptor beta chains originate from one sample sequenced in a study of tumor-infiltrating lymphocytes in localized non-small cell lung cancer. Libraries were prepared by immunoSEQ multiplex PCR; TCRdb keeps only in-frame clonotypes and omits some of them. Among more than 10,000 clones listed, around 76% were seen once. Sequencing used lung tumor tissue. The receptors were sampled from a human donor with non-small cell lung cancer.

CDR3 sequence reads: CSVDLGGRETQYF. In DNA, the CDR3 is TGCAGCGTTGATCTGGGGGGCCGGGAGACCCAGTACTTC. The V gene is TRBV29-1, the J gene TRBJ2-5; D tentatively fits TRBD1 or TRBD2 (6 bases each). Germline V CDR1 and CDR2: SQVTM, ANQGSEA. V was trimmed by 3 bases and J by 5 bases, leaving 13 bases between them. The CDR3 is 13 residues long.

The J gene is TRBJ2-5, the V gene TRBV5-1; D is undetermined. Germline CDR1 reads SGHRS; CDR2 reads YFSETQ. V dropped 5 bases and J dropped 1 base, with 3 bases sitting between them. The CDR3 consists of 11 residues. CDR3 sequence reads: CASRSQETQYF. For the CDR3, the DNA is TGCGCCAGCAGATCCCAAGAGACCCAGTACTTC.

The chain combines TRBV18 with TRBJ2-7; 11 bases map to TRBD1. The CDR3 sequence is 14 residues long. Per germline, CDR1 KGHSH and CDR2 LQKENI. Trimming cost V 4 bases and J 4 bases; bases outside gene matches: 3. The DNA for the CDR3 is TGTGCCAGCTCACGGGACAGGGGGAAATACGAGCAGTACGTC. Translating it yields CASSRDRGKYEQYV.

The chain recombines TRBV5-4 with TRBJ2-5; 7 bases map to TRBD2. CDR3 size: 16 residues. After removal of 4 bases from V and 0 bases from J, the junction contained 9 bases not matched to a gene. Per the germline V gene, CDR1 is SGHNT and CDR2 is YYREEE (reference sequence). The CDR3 protein is CASSPARAGDQETQYF. CDR3 nucleotides: TGTGCCAGCAGCCCGGCGCGGGCGGGAGACCAAGAGACCCAGTACTTC.

CDR3 DNA sequence: TGTGCCAGCAGCGTAGTAGTATTTCGTGGTGGGCCCCCTTTACACTACGAGCAGTACGTC. This codes for CASSVVVFRGGPPLHYEQYV. The chain links TRBV9 to TRBJ2-7; D uncertain. V lost 0 bases and J 3 bases, leaving 28 bases between the germline ends. The CDR3 is made up of 20 amino acids. CDR1 is SGDLS, CDR2 YYNGEE, per germline.

The chain combines TRBV2 with TRBJ2-3; maybe TRBD1 (5 bases). The V end was cut by 8 bases, the J end by 0 bases, with 15 bases between. CDR3 size: 15 residues. Germline V lookup: CDR1 SNHLY, CDR2 FYNNEI. The CDR3 DNA is TGTGCCAGCGTCCCCGGACACCATAGCACAGATACGCAGTATTTT. It is translated as CASVPGHHSTDTQYF.

This clone was seen a handful of times. The CDR3 nucleotides are TGTGCCAGCAGCCTGGGGACCCGGAGTGGAAAGACCCAGTACTTC. This translates into CASSLGTRSGKTQYF. This chain connects TRBV7-8 to TRBJ2-5, with D tentatively TRBD1 or TRBD2 (5 bases each). V lost 5 bases to trimming and J lost 6 bases, with 19 bases between them. CDR1 is SGHVS and CDR2 is FQNEAQ in the germline V gene. This CDR3 region has 15 residues. Full variable domain (outside the CDR3, taken from reference TRBV7-8 and TRBJ2-5): GAGVSQSPRYKVAKRGQDVALRCDPISGHVSLFWYQQALGQGPEFLTYFQNEAQLDKSGLPSDRFFAERPEGSVSTLKIQRTQQEDSAVYLCASSLGTRSGKTQYFGPGTRLLVL.

The V call is TRBV7-2, the J call TRBJ1-4, with TRBD1 matching 7 bases. Per germline, CDR1 SGHTA and CDR2 FQGNSA. V lost 1 base, J lost 10 bases, and 6 bases stayed unmatched. This CDR3 is 14 amino acids long. The CDR3 region is CASSLVGGGGKLFF. The DNA for the CDR3 is TGTGCCAGCAGCTTAGTAGGGGGCGGAGGAAAACTGTTTTTT.

J is TRBJ1-2 and V is TRBV5-6; 8 nucleotides agree with TRBD1. This CDR3 has 14 residues. The germline V gene has CDR1 SGHDT and CDR2 YYEEEE. V shed 4 bases, J shed 7 bases, and the junction held 9 bases outside the gene matches. The CDR3 spells CASSQLQGATGYTF. In nucleotides, the CDR3 is TGTGCCAGCAGCCAACTCCAGGGGGCGACTGGCTACACCTTC. Supplemented by reference TRBV5-6 and TRBJ1-2, the full variable domain reads DAGVTQSPTHLIKTRGQQVTLRCSPKSGHDTVSWYQQALGQGPQFIFQYYEEEERQRGNFPDRFSGHQFPNYSSELNVNALLLGDSALYLCASSQLQGATGYTFGSGTRLTVV.

The V gene is TRBV28, the J gene TRBJ2-7; TRBD1 matches at 9 bases. The germline V gene has CDR1 MDHEN and CDR2 SYDVKM. The CDR3 length is 16 residues. The V gene end was trimmed by 6 bases and the J gene end by 2 bases; junction bases not matched to a gene: 11. CDR3 sequence: CASSGGFWDRAYEQYF. The CDR3 nucleotides read TGTGCCAGCAGCGGCGGATTTTGGGACAGGGCCTACGAGCAGTACTTC.

This chain joins TRBV5-1 and TRBJ2-2, with a weak D call TRBD2 (5 bases). Looked up from germline, CDR1 is SGHRS and CDR2 is YFSETQ. The CDR3 length is 13 residues. V lost 2 bases and J 8 bases, leaving 10 bases between the germline ends. The DNA of the CDR3 is TGCGCCAGCAGCTTTGCCGGGAAAGGGGAGCTGTTTTTT. The encoded protein is CASSFAGKGELFF.

This clone has a single count. The rearrangement links TRBV7-9 to TRBJ2-7, with 9 positions matching TRBD1. The CDR3 length is 14 residues. The germline CDR1 and CDR2 sequences are SEHNR and FQNEAQ (reference sequence). The J segment lost 2 bases and the V segment lost 1 base, leaving 0 bases of the junction unmatched. The DNA of the CDR3 is TGTGCCAGCAGCTTAGGACAGGGGGCCTACGAGCAGTACGTC. Translating it yields CASSLGQGAYEQYV.

A few counts support this clone. The chain joins TRBV5-1 to TRBJ1-4; D call uncertain. Germline loops: CDR1 SGHRS, CDR2 YFSETQ. This CDR3 has 15 amino acids. The V gene lost 4 bases and the J gene lost 5 bases, with 15 bases spanning the gap. This chain's CDR3 is CASSLAGYGNEKLFF. The CDR3 DNA follows: TGCGCCAGCAGCCTCGCAGGTTACGGGAATGAAAAACTGTTTTTT.

This chain connects TRBV6-7 to TRBJ2-3; D gene uncertain. TRBV6-7 is assigned to the ORF class and has an uncertain function. The CDR3 contains 18 residues. Trimming removed 0 bases at V and 0 bases at J, with 16 bases between. The CDR3 nucleotides read TGTGCCAGCAGTTACTCGAGGTGGGTGAATCCTAGCACAGATACGCAGTATTTT. Encoded protein: CASSYSRWVNPSTDTQYF.